A selection of T cell receptor beta chains follows, all from one sample in a study of T cell changes during pregnancy in multiple sclerosis. The data were produced by immunoSEQ multiplex PCR, yet TCRdb's version contains in-frame clones alone and is incomplete. This sample yields more than 65,000 clones, of which about 89% are seen a single time; more than 2.5% belongs to the top ten. The specimen was peripheral blood, collected in the first trimester of pregnancy. The receptors originated from a female donor with multiple sclerosis, enrolled in a pregnancy study. Each CDR3 is given with its conserved first and last residue. The D gene is left open where the match is weak. Size is omitted from some rows. Given values are once, few, many or a class for expanded clones.

d_call j_call cdr3_length v_call clone_size cdr3_nt cdr3_aa
TRBD2 TRBJ2-1 16 TRBV6-6 NA TGTGCCAGCAGACCTAGACTAGCGGGGGGCGTTCGGGGGCAGTTCTTC CASRPRLAGGVRGQFF
TRBD2 TRBJ2-7 17 TRBV5-1 NA TGCGCCAGCAGCTTGGGAGTCTCTAGCGGGAGTGCCCACGAGCAGTACTTC CASSLGVSSGSAHEQYF
NA TRBJ1-1 15 TRBV19 once TGTGCCAGTAGTATAGCCCTAAGGGGTTGGACTGAAGCTTTCTTT CASSIALRGWTEAFF
NA TRBJ2-1 11 TRBV28 NA TGTGCCAGCAGTGAGAACGATGAGCAGTTCTTC CASSENDEQFF
TRBD1 TRBJ1-6 15 TRBV11-3 NA TGTGCCAGCAGCTACACAACAGGGGGCCATTCACCCCTCCACTTT CASSYTTGGHSPLHF
TRBD2 TRBJ2-4 17 TRBV15 NA TGTGCCACCAGCAGAGATTTGCGGGAGGGAGCCAAAAACATTCAGTACTTC CATSRDLREGAKNIQYF
TRBD2 TRBJ2-2 15 TRBV7-2 NA TGTGCCAGCAGTCCGGGAGGCTTGGACACCGGGGAGCTGTTTTTT CASSPGGLDTGELFF
NA TRBJ1-2 14 TRBV2 NA TGTGCCAGCAGAGGACAGTCTATTAACTATGGCTACACCTTC CASRGQSINYGYTF
NA TRBJ2-2 15 TRBV9 NA TGTGCCAGCAGCGCTTCTTTTTCGGGCACCGGGGAGCTGTTTTTT CASSASFSGTGELFF
NA TRBJ2-3 13 TRBV13 NA TGTGCCAGCAGCCCCTATAGCACAGATACGCAGTATTTT CASSPYSTDTQYF
NA TRBJ1-2 16 TRBV5-4 NA TGTGCCAGCAGCTCAACCCCGCGGGGGGCGAGGCGAGGCTACACCTTC CASSSTPRGARRGYTF
NA TRBJ2-6 21 TRBV15 NA TGTGCCACCAGCAGAGAGCCGGGATGGGGGGAGAGGGACTCTGGGGCCAACGTCCTGACTTTC CATSREPGWGERDSGANVLTF
NA TRBJ2-7 14 TRBV7-2 NA TGTGCCAGCAGCCCCGGAAGGGGGAGCGTGGAGCAGTACTTC CASSPGRGSVEQYF
NA TRBJ1-1 13 TRBV10-3 NA TGTGCCTCCCAGGGCCCAGGCCTCACTGAAGCTTTCTTT CASQGPGLTEAFF
NA TRBJ1-1 13 TRBV30 few TGTGCCTGGAGTCCGGACAGTTGGACTGAAGCTTTCTTT CAWSPDSWTEAFF
NA TRBJ1-6 18 TRBV15 few TGTGCCACCAGCAGAGATCCCTCTGACAGCCCCTATAATTCACCCCTCCACTTT CATSRDPSDSPYNSPLHF
TRBD2 TRBJ2-7 13 TRBV6-5 NA TGTGCCACTAGACTAGCGGGAGTCTACGAGCAGTACTTC CATRLAGVYEQYF
TRBD1 TRBJ1-5 15 TRBV19 NA TGTGCCAGTAGCAACCCGACAGGGAAGGGTCAGCCCCAGCATTTT CASSNPTGKGQPQHF
NA TRBJ1-5 15 TRBV10-3 NA TGTGCCATCAGTGCGGTCAGGGGTTACAATCAGCCCCAGCATTTT CAISAVRGYNQPQHF
TRBD1 TRBJ2-7 13 TRBV18 NA TGTGCCAGCTCGGGGACAGCCTACTACGAGCAGTACTTC CASSGTAYYEQYF
TRBD2 TRBJ2-3 14 TRBV18 NA TGTGCCAGCTCTGGACTAGCGGGGACGGATACGCAGTATTTT CASSGLAGTDTQYF
NA TRBJ2-7 13 TRBV7-9 NA TGTGCCAGCAGCTTAGCGGACAAGGGCGAGCAGTACTTC CASSLADKGEQYF
TRBD2 TRBJ2-5 13 TRBV30 NA TGTGCCTGGACTAGCGGAATGCAAGAGACCCAGTACTTC CAWTSGMQETQYF
NA TRBJ1-6 14 TRBV28 NA TGTGCCAGCAGTTTAAGTGAGACACGTTCACCCCTCCACTTT CASSLSETRSPLHF
TRBD2 TRBJ2-3 21 TRBV5-1 NA TGCGCCAGCAGCTTGGCGCCCCGCCCGGTGGGACTAGCGGGGATCACAGATACGCAGTATTTT CASSLAPRPVGLAGITDTQYF
TRBD1 TRBJ2-7 15 TRBV9 NA TGTGCCAGCAGCGGACAAGGGACAGGGGGCGACGAGCAGTACTTC CASSGQGTGGDEQYF
NA TRBJ2-5 15 TRBV30 NA TGTGCCTGGAGTGTAGGGGTAGTGGACCGGGAGACCCAGTACTTC CAWSVGVVDRETQYF
TRBD1 TRBJ1-1 13 TRBV6-5 NA TGTGCCAGCAGCTCGACAGGGGACACTGAAGCTTTCTTT CASSSTGDTEAFF
TRBD2 TRBJ2-3 14 TRBV5-4 NA TGTGCCAGCAGGCGGGAGGCCACCACAGATACGCAGTATTTT CASRREATTDTQYF
NA TRBJ2-1 13 TRBV2 NA TGTGCCAGCAATCAGCAGGGTTTCAATGAGCAGTTCTTC CASNQQGFNEQFF
TRBD2 TRBJ2-5 15 TRBV2 NA TGTGCCAGCAGTGAGAGGACTAGCGGGGCTGAGACCCAGTACTTC CASSERTSGAETQYF
TRBD2 TRBJ2-3 15 TRBV4-3 NA TGCGCCAGCAGCCAAGGCGGGGGGGCAACAGATACGCAGTATTTT CASSQGGGATDTQYF
NA TRBJ2-2 14 TRBV27 NA TGTGCCAGCAGGGGCTCTACGAACACCGGGGAGCTGTTTTTT CASRGSTNTGELFF
NA TRBJ2-3 18 TRBV14 NA TGTGCCAGCAGCCAAGATCAAGGGCCGGGACTCGTCACAGATACGCAGTATTTT CASSQDQGPGLVTDTQYF
NA TRBJ2-1 16 TRBV28 once TGTGCCAGCAGCCTTCAATATCAGGGGTCCTACAATGAGCAGTTCTTC CASSLQYQGSYNEQFF
TRBD1 TRBJ2-1 14 TRBV29-1 NA TGCAGCTCTTGGGGACAGGAGGGGTACAATGAGCAGTTCTTC CSSWGQEGYNEQFF
TRBD1 TRBJ2-7 15 TRBV5-6 NA TGTGCCAGCAGCTTGACCGGACAGGGGGCCTACGAGCAGTACTTC CASSLTGQGAYEQYF